This T cell receptor (beta chain) was recovered during a study of cytomegalovirus exposure and HLA in healthy donors. The data were produced by immunoSEQ multiplex PCR, yet TCRdb's version contains in-frame clones alone and is incomplete. The sample has under 85,000 clones; approximately 94% are singletons. Notes on this clone: The antigen remains undetermined.

The germline CDR1 and CDR2 sequences are KGHSH and LQKENI. V dropped 3 bases and J dropped 7 bases, with 10 bases sitting between them. This CDR3 spans 13 amino acids. Regarding the study as a whole: The tendency of first-cohort TCR clusters to co-occur in the 90 to 150 validation repertoires was the finding of a later analysis. The study designated 160 or so TCR beta chains cytomegalovirus-associated.

The sequenced material came from PBMCs. This TCR derives from a woman between 18 and 29 years old in good health and CMV-seropositive. The chain employs TRBV18 and TRBJ1-5; weak D call: TRBD1 (6 bases). The CDR3 sequence is CASSPDTGQPQHF. DNA of the CDR3: TGTGCCAGCTCACCCGATACAGGGCAGCCCCAGCATTTT.